The clone carrying this T cell receptor beta chain was seen a few times. Antigen: not known. The CDR3 is made up of 17 amino acids. The germline CDR1 and CDR2 sequences are MDHEN and SYDVKM. Trimming cost V 3 bases and J 4 bases; bases outside gene matches: 10. These data come from a study of T cells in Graves' hyperthyroidism and ophthalmopathy. Amplification yielded TCR beta CDR3 regions, with RNA transcripts as the source. HTBI primers were used for first-round RT-PCR of the TCR CDR3. TCRdb fed the multiplex PCR reads into MiXCR, producing one record per CDR3 protein. The table shows about 640,000 distinct CDR3 sequences, with roughly 20% occurring only once. Study observations and caveats: Most thyroid clonotypes that were expanded above 0.001 also turned up in blood. Model-based prediction identified ophthalmopathy a median 6.5 months prior to its onset.

Lactation, pregnancy, other autoimmune disease or uncontrolled infection excluded patients. The source of the PBMCs was 8.5 to 10 ml of fresh peripheral blood. The rearrangement joins TRBV28 to TRBJ2-2; 8 nucleotides line up with TRBD1. This TCR was sampled from a man aged 25 to 40 with Graves' ophthalmopathy. The source material was blood. This CDR3 is CASSFLGSGQVTGELFF. The DNA for the CDR3 is TGTGCCAGCAGTTTTTTAGGGTCGGGACAGGTCACCGGGGAGCTGTTTTTT.